The present T cell receptor beta chain was sequenced within a study of tumor-infiltrating lymphocytes in primary liver carcinoma. In this sample, this clonotype turned up a few times. Just one base apart from a much larger clone, this may be a read error. This CDR3 has 16 amino acids. J gave up 5 bases and V 6 bases, and 14 bases lay outside the gene matches. CDR1 and CDR2 from the germline V gene are SGHVS and FQNEAQ. For each extraction, RNA and DNA were obtained together from approximately 20-30 mg of unsorted bulk tissue. Chronic HBV infection, which was untreated, was present in the patients. Priming with a constant-region primer yielded TCR beta cDNA from roughly 500 ng total RNA. Sequencing libraries for TCR beta derived from three nested multiplex PCR rounds that used slightly modified ARM-PCR. Researchers ran the first two PCR rounds for roughly 10 cycles each with TRBV1-TRBV30 forward primers and a C-beta reverse primer. MiXCR, run by TCRdb on the multiplex PCR reads, gives a single entry per CDR3 protein. Of some 180,000 distinct CDR3 sequences listed, about 82% are singletons.

The sequencing sample was made of tumor tissue from primary liver carcinoma. V and J are TRBV7-8 and TRBJ1-2, with TRBD1 matching over 8 bases. The receptor was isolated from a man aged 35 to 55 with primary liver carcinoma and hepatitis B virus infection. DNA of the CDR3: TGTGCCAGCAGTATCCGGCCAGGACAGGGAGATTATGGCTACACCTTC. Translated, it gives CASSIRPGQGDYGYTF.